This T cell receptor beta chain was documented in a study of cytomegalovirus exposure and HLA in healthy donors. At the level of the study: Approximately 85 million unique TCRs from HLA-typed donors were held in an early data release. Findings of the study overall: CMV serostatus was the sole immune exposure data available. A later analysis appeared to link common viral pathogens to several of the most significant clusters.

This clone is called medium-sized (0.01 to 0.1%) based on its frequency. Its antigen is unidentified. Additional DNA sequences in this sample encode the identical CDR3. The CDR3 is 15 residues long. The V end was cut by 11 bases, the J end by 1 base, with 18 bases between. Germline V gene sequence: CDR1 SNHLY, CDR2 FYNNEI. With 60 Vbeta and 13 Jbeta primers, the PCR was carried out. Profiling relied on immunoSEQ multiplex PCR, and the TCRdb table lists in-frame clones only, not all of them. The sample includes 30,000 to 35,000 clones. The specimen was PBMCs. The chain joins TRBV2 to TRBJ1-5, with D maybe TRBD1 (5 bases). The TCR comes from a woman aged 40-49 years in good health and CMV-seropositive. The CDR3: CASQEGSGSNQPQHF. The CDR3 DNA sequence: TGTGCCTCCCAGGAGGGGTCGGGGAGCAATCAGCCCCAGCATTTT.